This T cell receptor (beta chain) is from a study of post-analysis software for immune sequencing data. Study at large: The patients showed relapsing-remitting, secondary progressive and progressive-relapsing multiple sclerosis courses. Notes on the study in general: The normalized Chao1 diversity of multiple sclerosis patients was significantly lower than that of controls. Under F measure analysis, samples from one preparation batch co-clustered strongly. Among a handful of TRBV segments more frequent in patients than controls were TRBV5-6, TRBV5-1 and TRBV20-1.

Unique molecular identifiers tagged the TCR beta cDNA libraries. T cells numbering about 0.95 to 10 million gave rise to a few hundred thousand cDNA molecules. TCRdb redid the calling of the PCR reads with MiXCR, one entry per CDR3 protein. The top ten clones hold about 12% of a sample with about half a million distinct CDR3 sequences, less than 45% of them seen once. This clonotype was counted at least ten times. What it recognizes is unknown. V gave up 1 base and J gave up 8 bases; unmatched junction bases: 8. Germline V gene sequence: CDR1 SQVTM, CDR2 ANQGSEA. The CDR3 is made up of 14 amino acids. This clonotype originated in a girl aged 5 to 17 with multiple sclerosis. Sequencing was carried out using blood. V gene TRBV29-1 combines with J gene TRBJ1-1; 9 bases match TRBD1. Here the CDR3 DNA reads TGCAGCGTTGAAGTCTCGGGACAGGGAGAGGAAGCTTTCTTT. Its translation is CSVEVSGQGEEAFF.